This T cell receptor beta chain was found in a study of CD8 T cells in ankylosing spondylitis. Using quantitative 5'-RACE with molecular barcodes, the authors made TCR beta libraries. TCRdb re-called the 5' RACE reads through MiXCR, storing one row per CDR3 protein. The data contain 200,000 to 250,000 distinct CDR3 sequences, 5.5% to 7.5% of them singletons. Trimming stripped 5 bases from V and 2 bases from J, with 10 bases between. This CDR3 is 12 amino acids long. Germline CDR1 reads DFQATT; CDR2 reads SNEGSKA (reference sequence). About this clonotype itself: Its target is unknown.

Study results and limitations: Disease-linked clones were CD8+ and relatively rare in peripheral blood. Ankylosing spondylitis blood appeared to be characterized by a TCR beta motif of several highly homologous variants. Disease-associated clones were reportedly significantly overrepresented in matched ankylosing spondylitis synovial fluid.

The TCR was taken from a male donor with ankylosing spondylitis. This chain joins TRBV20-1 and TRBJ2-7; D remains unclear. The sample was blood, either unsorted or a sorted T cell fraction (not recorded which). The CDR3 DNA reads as TGCAGTGCTTACCCTTCAACCTACGAGCAGTACTTC. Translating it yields CSAYPSTYEQYF.